The following is a TCR beta chain sequence with its context. This PCR relied on a set of 60 Vbeta primers and 13 Jbeta primers. Clones were read by immunoSEQ multiplex PCR, and TCRdb kept only the in-frame ones, dropping some. The sample lists fewer than 200,000 clones, approximately 80% occurring once. The data derive from a study of cytomegalovirus exposure and HLA in healthy donors. Germline V CDR1 and CDR2: SGHKS, YYEKEE (reference sequence). The V and J ends lost 7 bases and 1 base respectively, with 11 bases between them. This CDR3 has 13 residues. The sequence derives from a woman aged 45-65 years in good health and CMV-seropositive. The specimen was PBMCs. The chain carries TRBV5-5 and TRBJ1-1; D remains unclear. CDR3 sequence reads: CASLGRGNTEAFF. The CDR3 bases are TGTGCCAGCCTTGGACGGGGGAACACTGAAGCTTTCTTT.